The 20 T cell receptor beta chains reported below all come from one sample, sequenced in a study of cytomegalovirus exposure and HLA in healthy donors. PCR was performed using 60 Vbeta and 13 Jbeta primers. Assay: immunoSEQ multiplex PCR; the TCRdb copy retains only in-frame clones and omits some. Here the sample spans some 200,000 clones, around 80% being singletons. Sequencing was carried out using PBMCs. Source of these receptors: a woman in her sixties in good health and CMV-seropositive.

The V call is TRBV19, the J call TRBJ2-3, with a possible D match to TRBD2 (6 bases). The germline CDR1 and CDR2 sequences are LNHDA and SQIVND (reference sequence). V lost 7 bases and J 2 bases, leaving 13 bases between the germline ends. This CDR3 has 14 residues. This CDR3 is CASINPGDTDTQYF. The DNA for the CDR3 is TGTGCCAGTATCAACCCGGGGGACACAGATACGCAGTATTTT.

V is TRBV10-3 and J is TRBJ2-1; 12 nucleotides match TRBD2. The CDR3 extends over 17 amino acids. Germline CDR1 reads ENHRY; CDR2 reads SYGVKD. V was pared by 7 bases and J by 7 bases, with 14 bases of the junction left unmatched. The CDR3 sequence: CAITNSRTSGTGNEQFF. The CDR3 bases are TGTGCCATCACCAACAGCAGGACTAGCGGGACGGGGAATGAGCAGTTCTTC.

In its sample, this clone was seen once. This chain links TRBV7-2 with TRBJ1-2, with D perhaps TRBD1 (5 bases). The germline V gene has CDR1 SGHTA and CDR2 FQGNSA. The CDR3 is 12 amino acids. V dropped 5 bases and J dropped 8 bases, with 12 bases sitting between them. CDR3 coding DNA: TGTGCCAGCAGCCTGACAGTGTTCGGCTACACCTTC. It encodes CASSLTVFGYTF.

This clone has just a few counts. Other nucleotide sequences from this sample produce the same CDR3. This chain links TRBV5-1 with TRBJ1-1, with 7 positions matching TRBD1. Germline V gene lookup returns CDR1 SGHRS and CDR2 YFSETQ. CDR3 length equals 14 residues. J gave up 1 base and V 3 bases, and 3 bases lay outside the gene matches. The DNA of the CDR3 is TGCGCCAGCAGCTCCGGGACAGCGAACACTGAAGCTTTCTTT. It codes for CASSSGTANTEAFF. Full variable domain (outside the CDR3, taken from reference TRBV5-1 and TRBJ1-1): KAGVTQTPRYLIKTRGQQVTLSCSPISGHRSVSWYQQTPGQGLQFLFEYFSETQRNKGNFPGRFSGRQFSNSRSEMNVSTLELGDSALYLCASSSGTANTEAFFGQGTRLTVV.

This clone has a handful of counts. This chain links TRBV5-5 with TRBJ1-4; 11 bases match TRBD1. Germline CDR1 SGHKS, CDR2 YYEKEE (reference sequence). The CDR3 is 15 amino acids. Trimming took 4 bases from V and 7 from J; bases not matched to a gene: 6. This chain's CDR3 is CASSPTGTGGEKLFF. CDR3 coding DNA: TGTGCCAGCAGCCCGACCGGGACAGGGGGTGAAAAACTGTTTTTT.

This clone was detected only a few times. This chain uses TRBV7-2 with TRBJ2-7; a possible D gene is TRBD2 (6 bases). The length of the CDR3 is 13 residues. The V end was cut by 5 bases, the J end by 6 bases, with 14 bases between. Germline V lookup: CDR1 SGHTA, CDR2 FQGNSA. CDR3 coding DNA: TGTGCCAGCAGCGTCCGATGGGACTCCGAGCAGTACTTC. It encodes CASSVRWDSEQYF.

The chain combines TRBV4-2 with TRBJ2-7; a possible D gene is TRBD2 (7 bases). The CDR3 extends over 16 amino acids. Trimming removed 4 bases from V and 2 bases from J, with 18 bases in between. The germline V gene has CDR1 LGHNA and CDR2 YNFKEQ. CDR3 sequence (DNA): TGTGCCAGCAGCCGGGGGGGGACGGGGGCAACCTACGAGCAGTACTTC. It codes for CASSRGGTGATYEQYF.

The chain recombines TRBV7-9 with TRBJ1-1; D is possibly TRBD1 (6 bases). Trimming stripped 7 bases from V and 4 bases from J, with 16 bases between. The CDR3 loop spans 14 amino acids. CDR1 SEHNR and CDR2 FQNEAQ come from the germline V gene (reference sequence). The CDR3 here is CASTLGAVGTEAFF. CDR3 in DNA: TGTGCCAGCACCCTGGGGGCGGTCGGCACTGAAGCTTTCTTT.

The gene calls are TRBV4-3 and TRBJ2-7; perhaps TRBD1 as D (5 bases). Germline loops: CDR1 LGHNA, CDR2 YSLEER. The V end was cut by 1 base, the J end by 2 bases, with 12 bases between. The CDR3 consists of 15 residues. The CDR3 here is CASSQGRVETYEQYF. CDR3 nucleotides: TGCGCCAGCAGCCAAGGCAGGGTGGAAACCTACGAGCAGTACTTC.

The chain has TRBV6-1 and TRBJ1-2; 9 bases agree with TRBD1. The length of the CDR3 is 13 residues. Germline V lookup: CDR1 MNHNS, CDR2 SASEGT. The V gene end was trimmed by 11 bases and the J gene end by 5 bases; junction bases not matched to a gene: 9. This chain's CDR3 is CAGSLGTGYGYTF. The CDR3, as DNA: TGTGCCGGATCACTCGGGACAGGGTATGGCTACACCTTC.

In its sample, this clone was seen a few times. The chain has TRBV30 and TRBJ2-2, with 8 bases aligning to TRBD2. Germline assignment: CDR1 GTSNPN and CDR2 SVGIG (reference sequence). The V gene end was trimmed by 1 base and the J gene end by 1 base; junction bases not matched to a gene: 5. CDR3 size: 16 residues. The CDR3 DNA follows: TGTGCCTGGAGTGGATTAGCGGGACTGAACACCGGGGAGCTGTTTTTT. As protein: CAWSGLAGLNTGELFF. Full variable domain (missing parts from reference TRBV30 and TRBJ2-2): SQTIHQWPATLVQPVGSPLSLECTVEGTSNPNLYWYRQAAGRGLQLLFYSVGIGQISSEVPQNLSASRPQDRQFILSSKKLLLSDSGFYLCAWSGLAGLNTGELFFGEGSRLTVL.

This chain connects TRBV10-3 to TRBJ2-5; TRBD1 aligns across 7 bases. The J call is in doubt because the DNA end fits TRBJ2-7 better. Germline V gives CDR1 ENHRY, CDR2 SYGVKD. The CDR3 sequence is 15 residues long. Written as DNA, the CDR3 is TGTGCCATCAGTCCTTCGACAGGGACCCCCTACGAGCAGTACTTC. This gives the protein CAISPSTGTPYEQYF.

The CDR3 DNA is TGCGCCAGCAGCCAACCTCGGAGAGGGAGTGTGGACGGGGAGCTGTTTTTT. Residues: CASSQPRRGSVDGELFF. The chain uses TRBV4-1 and TRBJ2-2, with D possibly matching TRBD2 (5 bases). Germline CDR1 and CDR2: MGHRA and YSYEKL. V lost 2 bases, J lost 7 bases, and 20 bases lay in between. The CDR3 is made up of 17 amino acids.

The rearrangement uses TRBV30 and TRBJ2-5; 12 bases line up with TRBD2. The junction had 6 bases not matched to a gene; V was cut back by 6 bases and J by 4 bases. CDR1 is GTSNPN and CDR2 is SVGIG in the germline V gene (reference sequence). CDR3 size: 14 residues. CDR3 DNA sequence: TGTGCCTGTCGACTAGCGGGGGCAGGAGAGACCCAGTACTTC. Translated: CACRLAGAGETQYF.

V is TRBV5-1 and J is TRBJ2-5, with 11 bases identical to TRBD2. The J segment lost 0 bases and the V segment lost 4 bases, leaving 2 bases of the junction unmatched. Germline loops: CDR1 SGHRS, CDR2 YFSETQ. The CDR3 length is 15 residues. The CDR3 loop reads CASSKGLADQETQYF. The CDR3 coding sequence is TGCGCCAGCAGCAAGGGACTAGCGGACCAAGAGACCCAGTACTTC.

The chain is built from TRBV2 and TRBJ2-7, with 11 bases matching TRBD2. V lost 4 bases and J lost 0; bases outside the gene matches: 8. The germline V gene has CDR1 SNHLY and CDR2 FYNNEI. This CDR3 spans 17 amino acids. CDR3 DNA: TGTGCCAGCAGTGCGGGACTAGCGGCCTCCTTCTCCTACGAGCAGTACTTC. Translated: CASSAGLAASFSYEQYF.

The DNA for the CDR3 is TGTGCCAGCAGTGTGGCCGGGACTCAAGAGACCCAGTACTTC. It is translated as CASSVAGTQETQYF. V and J are TRBV2 and TRBJ2-5; D perhaps matches TRBD2 (6 bases). Germline lookup yields CDR1 SNHLY and CDR2 FYNNEI. There are 14 residues in the CDR3. V lost 4 bases and J lost 2, with 11 bases in between.

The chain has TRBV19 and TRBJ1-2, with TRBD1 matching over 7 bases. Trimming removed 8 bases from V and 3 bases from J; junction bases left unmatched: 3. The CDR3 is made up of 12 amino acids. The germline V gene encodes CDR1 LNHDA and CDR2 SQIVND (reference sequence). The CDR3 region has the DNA TGTGCCAGTGACGACAGGGACTATGGCTACACCTTC. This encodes CASDDRDYGYTF.

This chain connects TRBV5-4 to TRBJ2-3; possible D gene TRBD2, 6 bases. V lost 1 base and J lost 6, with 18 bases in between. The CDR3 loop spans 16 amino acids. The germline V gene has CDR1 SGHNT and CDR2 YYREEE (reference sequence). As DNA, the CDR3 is TGTGCCAGCAGCTTGTGGTTGACGGGAGAACTTGATACGCAGTATTTT. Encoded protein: CASSLWLTGELDTQYF. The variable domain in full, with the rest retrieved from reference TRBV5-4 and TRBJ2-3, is ETGVTQSPTHLIKTRGQQVTLRCSSQSGHNTVSWYQQALGQGPQFIFQYYREEENGRGNFPPRFSGLQFPNYSSELNVNALELDDSALYLCASSLWLTGELDTQYFGPGTRLTVL.

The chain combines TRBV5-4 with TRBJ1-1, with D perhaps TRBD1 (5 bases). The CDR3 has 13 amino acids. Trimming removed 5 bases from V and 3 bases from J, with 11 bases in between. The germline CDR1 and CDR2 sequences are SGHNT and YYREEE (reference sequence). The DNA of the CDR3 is TGTGCCAGCAGGTTTGGGGGGGACACTGAAGCTTTCTTT. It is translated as CASRFGGDTEAFF. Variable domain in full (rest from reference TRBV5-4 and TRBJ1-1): ETGVTQSPTHLIKTRGQQVTLRCSSQSGHNTVSWYQQALGQGPQFIFQYYREEENGRGNFPPRFSGLQFPNYSSELNVNALELDDSALYLCASRFGGDTEAFFGQGTRLTVV.